The next 12 T cell receptor beta chains were all read from a single sample in a study of blood T cell repertoires in COVID-19. Produced via immunoSEQ multiplex PCR; TCRdb's table is partial and in-frame only. This table holds 20,000 to 30,000 clones, 85% to 95% found once. Material for sequencing was peripheral blood. The receptors stem from a woman in her fifties or sixties with active COVID-19.

This chain links TRBV5-1 with TRBJ2-3; TRBD2 matches 8 bases. The V segment lost 1 base and the J segment 6 bases; nucleotides outside the gene matches: 13. This CDR3 spans 17 amino acids. Germline CDR1 is SGHRS and CDR2 is YFSETQ. The CDR3 reads CASSLKGGGPVWDTQYF. The CDR3 nucleotides are TGCGCCAGCAGCTTGAAAGGCGGGGGGCCCGTTTGGGATACGCAGTATTTT.

This clone appeared a few times. The V and J genes are TRBV9 and TRBJ2-7; 9 bases align to TRBD2. Trimming cost V 2 bases and J 7 bases; bases outside gene matches: 7. This CDR3 region has 14 residues. Germline-derived CDR1 and CDR2 are SGDLS and YYNGEE. DNA for the CDR3: TGTGCCAGCAGCGTCATGACTAGCGGTGGGGAGCAGTACTTC. As protein: CASSVMTSGGEQYF.

The CDR3 bases are TGTGCCAGTAGTCCCGTTAGGACAGAGAACACTGAAGCTTTCTTT. This encodes CASSPVRTENTEAFF. This rearrangement joins TRBV19 to TRBJ1-1, with a possible D match to TRBD1 (6 bases). Per the germline V gene, CDR1 is LNHDA and CDR2 is SQIVND (reference sequence). Trimming stripped 5 bases from V and 1 base from J, with 14 bases between. The CDR3 consists of 15 residues.

The chain has TRBV9 and TRBJ2-1, with D tentatively TRBD2 (7 bases). Germline assignment: CDR1 SGDLS and CDR2 YYNGEE. The length of the CDR3 is 14 residues. V was cut by 7 bases and J by 7 bases, with 18 bases left in between. DNA of the CDR3: TGTGCCAGCGCGGGGGACCCAACAGGGAATGAGCAGTTCTTC. It specifies CASAGDPTGNEQFF.

The rearrangement links TRBV3-1 (or the pseudogene TRBV3-2) to TRBJ2-5, with D possibly matching TRBD1 (6 bases). V was cut by 3 bases and J by 2 bases, with 13 bases left in between. CDR3 length: 15 residues. CDR1 and CDR2 (germline): LGHDT, YNNKEL (reference sequence). The DNA of the CDR3 is TGTGCCAGCAGCCATACAGGGTTTATACAAGAGACCCAGTACTTC. Translation: CASSHTGFIQETQYF.

This sequence joins TRBV5-8 and TRBJ2-2; TRBD1 matches at 7 bases. The CDR3 covers 17 residues. The germline gives CDR1 SGHTS, CDR2 YDEGEE. The V segment lost 3 bases and the J segment 5 bases; nucleotides outside the gene matches: 13. CDR3 in DNA: TGTGCCAGCAGCTCGTACAGGGGCCGACGTGGGACCGGGGAGCTGTTTTTT. Translated: CASSSYRGRRGTGELFF.

The CDR3, as DNA: TGTGCCAGCTCACCAGGGACAGGGGGTGCGAATCAGCCCCAGCATTTT. Translation gives CASSPGTGGANQPQHF. This rearrangement joins TRBV18 to TRBJ1-5; 11 nucleotides agree with TRBD1. The J segment lost 4 bases and the V segment lost 2 bases, leaving 4 bases of the junction unmatched. CDR3 size: 16 residues. Germline V lookup: CDR1 KGHSH, CDR2 LQKENI.

The genes are TRBV13 and TRBJ1-2; 12 nucleotides match TRBD1. This CDR3 spans 15 amino acids. V lost 5 bases and J lost 4; bases outside the gene matches: 5. Germline assignment: CDR1 PRHDT and CDR2 FYEKMQ (reference sequence). Here the CDR3 reads CASSPGQGATYGYTF. The CDR3 bases are TGTGCCAGCAGCCCGGGACAGGGGGCGACCTATGGCTACACCTTC.

The chain combines TRBV10-3 with TRBJ2-1, with D perhaps matching TRBD1 (5 bases). Trimming removed 2 bases at V and 15 bases at J, with 17 bases between. The V gene's germline CDR1 is ENHRY and CDR2 SYGVKD. The CDR3 is 13 residues long. CDR3 in amino acids: CAISEPRTSEGFF. As DNA, the CDR3 is TGTGCCATCAGTGAGCCCCGGACATCCGAAGGGTTCTTC.

CDR3 DNA: TGTGCCAGCTCACCGGTAGGACAGGGAGAGACCCAGTACTTC. It specifies CASSPVGQGETQYF. The rearrangement links TRBV18 to TRBJ2-5, with 8 nucleotides matching TRBD1. The germline gives CDR1 KGHSH, CDR2 LQKENI. There are 14 residues in the CDR3. The trim removed 3 bases at V and 4 bases at J, leaving 4 bases unmatched.

The chain joins TRBV7-2 to TRBJ1-2, with a weak D call TRBD1 (5 bases). Trimming took 6 bases from V and 6 from J, leaving 14 bases between them. The CDR3 contains 13 residues. Per the germline V gene, CDR1 is SGHTA and CDR2 is FQGNSA. The CDR3 is CASRTSTGHGYTF. The CDR3 DNA sequence: TGTGCCAGCAGGACAAGTACAGGTCATGGCTACACCTTC.

The chain has TRBV9 and TRBJ2-7; weak D call: TRBD2 (6 bases). This CDR3 is 14 amino acids long. Germline CDR1 is SGDLS and CDR2 is YYNGEE. Deletions cut 4 bases from V and 2 bases from J, with 13 bases between. The CDR3 region is CASSPRDFPYEQYF. In DNA form, the CDR3 reads TGTGCCAGCAGCCCCCGGGACTTTCCCTACGAGCAGTACTTC.